This record covers a single TCR beta chain. This entry belongs to a study of blood T cell repertoires in COVID-19. This CDR3 comprises 15 residues. V lost 2 bases to trimming and J lost 0 bases, with 9 bases between them. CDR1 LGHDT and CDR2 YNNKEL come from the germline V gene (reference sequence). Measured with immunoSEQ multiplex PCR; TCRdb has only the in-frame clones, and not every one. The table shows around 240,000 clones, with about 87% occurring only once. This sequence joins TRBV3-1 (or the pseudogene TRBV3-2) and TRBJ2-3; D remains unclear. This sequence was found in a man aged 45-60 years who had been exposed to COVID-19. Source material: PBMCs or T cells enriched from blood (not recorded which). The CDR3: CASSQQFSSTDTQYF. The CDR3 DNA follows: TGTGCCAGCAGCCAACAGTTTTCTAGCACAGATACGCAGTATTTT.